These 13 T cell receptor beta chains originate from one sample sequenced in a study of cytomegalovirus exposure and HLA in healthy donors. The PCR ran on 60 Vbeta and 13 Jbeta primers. The repertoire was sequenced with immunoSEQ multiplex PCR; TCRdb's copy has only in-frame clones and lacks some. The sample carries about 100,000 clones, 77% recorded once. Sample: PBMCs. All receptors come from a male donor in good health and CMV-seropositive.

This clone was seen only a few times. The chain is built from TRBV4-1 and TRBJ2-7, with 9 bases aligning to TRBD2. V dropped 2 bases and J dropped 4; count of bases not matched to a gene: 12. CDR3 length: 17 amino acids. CDR1 and CDR2 (germline): MGHRA, YSYEKL. CDR3 nucleotides: TGCGCCAGCAGCCAATGGAGCAAGCGGGAGGAAAGTTACGAGCAGTACTTC. This sequence encodes CASSQWSKREESYEQYF.

The genes are TRBV2 and TRBJ2-5, with a possible D match to TRBD2 (6 bases). The CDR3 loop spans 12 amino acids. Germline-derived CDR1 and CDR2 are SNHLY and FYNNEI. V dropped 8 bases and J dropped 5 bases, with 12 bases sitting between them. CDR3 loop: CASGGTWETQYF. Written as DNA, the CDR3 is TGTGCCAGCGGCGGGACCTGGGAGACCCAGTACTTC.

V is TRBV6-5 and J is TRBJ2-7, with D possibly TRBD2 on 6 matching bases. Germline V gives CDR1 MNHEY, CDR2 SVGAGI. V gave up 0 bases and J gave up 0 bases, with 9 bases separating them. This CDR3 has 15 residues. CDR3 DNA sequence: TGTGCCAGCAGTTACTCGGGAGGCCCCTCCTACGAGCAGTACTTC. It is translated as CASSYSGGPSYEQYF.

This clone appeared once. The CDR3 loop is CASSIYGSSGNTIYF. The CDR3 DNA reads TGTGCCAGTAGTATCTACGGGAGCTCTGGAAACACCATATATTTT. This chain joins TRBV19 and TRBJ1-3; D not certain. V lost 3 bases, J lost 0 bases, and 9 bases lay in between. This CDR3 is built from 15 residues. Germline loops: CDR1 LNHDA, CDR2 SQIVND (reference sequence). The variable domain in full, with the rest retrieved from reference TRBV19 and TRBJ1-3, is DGGITQSPKYLFRKEGQNVTLSCEQNLNHDAMYWYRQDPGQGLRLIYYSQIVNDFQKGDIAEGYSVSREKKESFPLTVTSAQKNPTAFYLCASSIYGSSGNTIYFGEGSWLTVV.

The CDR3 here is CASSVEGYSGNTIYF. The DNA of the CDR3 is TGTGCCAGCAGCGTAGAGGGGTACTCTGGAAACACCATATATTTT. The chain recombines TRBV9 with TRBJ1-3; D is perhaps TRBD1 (5 bases). V was trimmed by 0 bases and J by 0 bases, leaving 7 bases between them. The CDR3 length is 15 residues. Looked up from germline, CDR1 is SGDLS and CDR2 is YYNGEE.

This chain joins TRBV18 and TRBJ1-1, with D possibly TRBD1 on 6 matching bases. The V and J ends lost 1 base and 0 bases respectively, with 9 bases between them. Germline CDR1 reads KGHSH; CDR2 reads LQKENI. The CDR3 runs to 15 residues. The chain's CDR3 is CASSPHRVMNTEAFF. The CDR3 region has the DNA TGTGCCAGCTCACCACACAGGGTCATGAACACTGAAGCTTTCTTT.

This chain uses TRBV27 with TRBJ2-5, with 8 bases lining up with TRBD1. This CDR3 is 14 amino acids long. The germline V gene encodes CDR1 MNHEY and CDR2 SMNVEV (reference sequence). J was trimmed by 5 bases and V by 4 bases; bases with no gene match: 6. The CDR3 here is CASSSRTGWETQYF. DNA of the CDR3: TGTGCCAGCAGTTCCAGGACAGGGTGGGAGACCCAGTACTTC.

The chain carries TRBV19 and TRBJ2-3; unclear D gene. V shed 5 bases and J shed 6 bases, with 6 bases lying between them. The CDR3 loop spans 11 amino acids. The V gene's germline CDR1 is LNHDA and CDR2 SQIVND (reference sequence). The CDR3 DNA sequence: TGTGCCAGTAGTGAGCTTGATACGCAGTATTTT. Amino acids: CASSELDTQYF.

The rearrangement uses TRBV6-4 and TRBJ2-4; D remains ambiguous. V was clipped by 5 bases and J by 8 bases, with 13 bases between them. Germline V gene lookup returns CDR1 MRHNA and CDR2 SNTAGT. The CDR3 is 13 amino acids. As DNA, the CDR3 is TGTGCCAGCAGTTTGCGACAATTGGACATTCAGTACTTC. Its translation: CASSLRQLDIQYF.

V gene TRBV28 combines with J gene TRBJ1-2, with D unresolved. Trimming removed 4 bases from V and 4 bases from J, with 16 bases in between. Per germline, CDR1 MDHEN and CDR2 SYDVKM. The CDR3 has 15 residues. The CDR3 coding sequence is TGTGCCAGCAGTTCTGCGGGGAGCTCCTTCTATGGCTACACCTTC. Amino acids: CASSSAGSSFYGYTF.

This clone was counted a single time. The CDR3 DNA sequence: TGTGCCAGCAGCCCCATCGGAGAGATTTTCAACTATGGCTACACCTTC. Translation gives CASSPIGEIFNYGYTF. The chain links TRBV7-2 to TRBJ1-2; D gene unclear. The germline gives CDR1 SGHTA, CDR2 FQGNSA. CDR3 length equals 16 residues. Trimming left V 5 bases short and J 2 bases short, with 18 bases between.

The gene calls are TRBV7-9 and TRBJ2-7; 8 nucleotides line up with TRBD2. In germline, CDR1 is SEHNR, CDR2 FQNEAQ (reference sequence). The CDR3 is 16 residues long. V gave up 2 bases and J gave up 4 bases; unmatched junction bases: 10. CDR3 DNA sequence: TGTGCCAGCAGCTTAAAAGCGGGAGTAAGAGTTTACGAGCAGTACTTC. Translated: CASSLKAGVRVYEQYF.

This chain links TRBV28 with TRBJ2-7; 7 nucleotides line up with TRBD2. Germline-derived CDR1 and CDR2 are MDHEN and SYDVKM. V shed 6 bases and J 2 bases; nucleotides not matched to a gene: 7. CDR3 length: 14 amino acids. CDR3 sequence: CASSSSGITYEQYF. The CDR3 DNA is TGTGCCAGCAGCTCAAGCGGGATTACCTACGAGCAGTACTTC.